Reported below is one T cell receptor beta chain. The data originate from a study of T cell clones after liver transplantation. Germline CDR1 is MDHEN and CDR2 is SYDVKM. V was shortened by 3 bases and J by 6 bases, with 15 bases between the two germline ends. The CDR3 has 15 residues. Sequenced by immunoSEQ multiplex PCR; TCRdb stores in-frame clones only, minus some. The sample holds about 78,000 clones, 80% seen once. This receptor was identified in a human donor who received a liver transplant. The starting material was CD4+ T cells from blood, obtained before liver transplant. The J gene is TRBJ1-5, the V gene TRBV28; D perhaps matches TRBD1 (6 bases). This CDR3 reads CASSFGRGPIQPQHF. For the CDR3, the DNA is TGTGCCAGCAGTTTCGGCAGGGGCCCGATTCAGCCCCAGCATTTT.